Listed below are T cell receptor beta chains from one sample, sequenced in a study of T cell changes during pregnancy in multiple sclerosis. Data came from immunoSEQ multiplex PCR; TCRdb stores just in-frame clones and leaves some out. Here the sample spans under 55,000 clones, around 93% being singletons. The source was peripheral blood, collected in the second trimester of pregnancy. The receptors originated from a female donor with multiple sclerosis, enrolled in a pregnancy study. CDR3s include the opening cysteine and the closing phenylalanine or tryptophan. The D gene is left open where the match is weak. Clone size, where shown, is once, few, many, or a class for clones that have expanded.

clone_size	d_call	j_call	v_call	cdr3_nt	cdr3_aa
once	.	TRBJ1-3	TRBV15	TGTGCCACCAGCAGAGATTATGGGGGCACCCTCTCTGGAAACACCATATATTTT	CATSRDYGGTLSGNTIYF
.	.	TRBJ2-7	TRBV2	TGTGCCAGCAGTATGATAGGAGGGCCAGGTTACGAGCAGTACTTC	CASSMIGGPGYEQYF
.	.	TRBJ2-7	TRBV7-9	TGTGCCAGCGGGGCAGCCTCCTACGAGCAGTACTTC	CASGAASYEQYF
.	.	TRBJ1-1	TRBV20-1	TGCAGTGCTCTCTCAGCTGAAGCTTTCTTT	CSALSAEAFF
.	TRBD2	TRBJ2-3	TRBV28	TGTGCCAGCAGCACTAGCGGGAGAGGCACAGATACGCAGTATTTT	CASSTSGRGTDTQYF
.	.	TRBJ2-3	TRBV4-3	TGCGCCAGCAGCCCCTCAAGCGAACAGGGAACATCAGATACGCAGTATTTT	CASSPSSEQGTSDTQYF
.	TRBD2	TRBJ2-2	TRBV5-1	TGCGCCAGCAGCCCCCCCGGGGTAGCGGGGACCGGGGAGCTGTTTTTT	CASSPPGVAGTGELFF
.	TRBD1	TRBJ2-1	TRBV10-3	TGTGCCATCAGTGAGTCGGAGACAGGGTCGAGTAATGAGCAGTTCTTC	CAISESETGSSNEQFF
.	.	TRBJ2-3	TRBV28	TGTGCCAGCAGTTCGGCGGGACGTACAGATACGCAGTATTTT	CASSSAGRTDTQYF
.	TRBD1	TRBJ2-1	TRBV7-9	TGTGCCAGCTCCTCTGGGACAGGGGGCTATGAGCAGTTCTTC	CASSSGTGGYEQFF
once	TRBD2	TRBJ2-3	TRBV27	TGTGCCAGCAGTCAGACTAGCGGGGTGGCGTATTTT	CASSQTSGVAYF
.	.	TRBJ2-3	TRBV6-6	TGTGCCAGCAGTATGACTAGCACAGATACGCAGTATTTT	CASSMTSTDTQYF
.	.	TRBJ1-1	TRBV7-3	TGTGCCAGCAGCTTGTCCAGGAACACTGAAGCTTTCTTT	CASSLSRNTEAFF
.	.	TRBJ1-1	TRBV5-1	TGCGCCAGCAGCTTTACGGGAAACACTGAAGCTTTCTTT	CASSFTGNTEAFF
.	TRBD2	TRBJ2-3	TRBV11-2	TGTGCCAGCAGCTTAGAGGTAGCGGGAGGGCCCGTGTCAAGAACAGATACGCAGTATTTT	CASSLEVAGGPVSRTDTQYF
.	TRBD1	TRBJ1-1	TRBV25-1	TGTGCCAGTTGGGGGAATACAGGGGGGAACACTGAAGCTTTCTTT	CASWGNTGGNTEAFF